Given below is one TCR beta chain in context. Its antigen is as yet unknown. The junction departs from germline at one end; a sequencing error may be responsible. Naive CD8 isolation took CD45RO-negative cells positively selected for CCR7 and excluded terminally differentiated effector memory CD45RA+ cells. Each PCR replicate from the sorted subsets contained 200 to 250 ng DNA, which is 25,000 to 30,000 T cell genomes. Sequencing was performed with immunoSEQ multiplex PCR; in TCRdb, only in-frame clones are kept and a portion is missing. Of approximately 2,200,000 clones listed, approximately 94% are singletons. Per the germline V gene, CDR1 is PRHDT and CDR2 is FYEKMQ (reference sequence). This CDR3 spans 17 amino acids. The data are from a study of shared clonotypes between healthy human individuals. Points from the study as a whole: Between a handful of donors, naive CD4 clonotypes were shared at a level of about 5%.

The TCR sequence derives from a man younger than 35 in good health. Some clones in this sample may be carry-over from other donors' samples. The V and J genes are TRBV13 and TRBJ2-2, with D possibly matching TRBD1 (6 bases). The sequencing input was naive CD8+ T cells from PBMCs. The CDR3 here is CASSRGTRDINTGQLFF. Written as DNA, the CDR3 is TGTGCCAGCAGCCGTGGGACCAGGGACATAAACACCGGGCAGCTGTTTTTT.